This TCR beta chain comes out of a study of T-cell reconstitution after alpha-beta-depleted transplantation in children. This clonotype was seen a few times. CDR1 is MDHEN and CDR2 is SYDVKM in the germline V gene. Trimming removed 6 bases from V and 4 bases from J; junction bases left unmatched: 13. The CDR3 consists of 16 residues. Researchers prepared the TCRbeta library using unique molecular identifiers, the study reports. Each CDR3 protein gets one entry after TCRdb re-called the PCR reads with MiXCR. This table has 500,000 or so distinct CDR3 sequences, approximately 32% appearing once. This specimen consisted of PBMCs from the stem cell graft donor, obtained from the stem cell graft. V usage is TRBV28 and J usage is TRBJ2-3, with 7 bases aligning to TRBD2. The sequence derives from a human donor who donated a stem cell graft to a child with aplastic anemia. In nucleotides, the CDR3 is TGTGCCAGCAGCCCCCTCGGGTCAGGGAGGGCAGATACGCAGTATTTT. Translated, it gives CASSPLGSGRADTQYF.